Sequencing of this TCR beta chain was carried out in a study of CD8+ T cells in alopecia areata. Study-level background: Those treated were given oral tofacitinib at 5 to 10 mg twice daily.

V was pared by 7 bases and J by 2 bases, with 14 bases between. This CDR3 is built from 14 residues. Germline-derived CDR1 and CDR2 are SGHTA and FQGNSA. Sequencing templates came from extracted RNA that was reverse transcribed into cDNA. Libraries were prepared by immunoSEQ multiplex PCR; TCRdb keeps only in-frame clonotypes and omits some of them. The table lists about 180,000 clones, roughly 65% of them singletons. Patients with alopecia areata provided lesional scalp punch biopsies as well as peripheral blood. The TCR was taken from a human donor with alopecia areata. V is TRBV7-2 and J is TRBJ2-5; maybe TRBD2 (6 bases). The input for sequencing was CD4+ T cells sorted from blood, taken at week 0. The CDR3 bases are TGTGCCAGCACCCCCGGGACTTATCAAGAGACCCAGTACTTC. It translates to CASTPGTYQETQYF. Looking up the rest from reference TRBV7-2 and TRBJ2-5 gives the full variable domain: GAGVSQSPSNKVTEKGKDVELRCDPISGHTALYWYRQSLGQGLEFLIYFQGNSAPDKSGLPSDRFSAERTGGSVSTLTIQRTQQEDSAVYLCASTPGTYQETQYFGPGTRLLVL.